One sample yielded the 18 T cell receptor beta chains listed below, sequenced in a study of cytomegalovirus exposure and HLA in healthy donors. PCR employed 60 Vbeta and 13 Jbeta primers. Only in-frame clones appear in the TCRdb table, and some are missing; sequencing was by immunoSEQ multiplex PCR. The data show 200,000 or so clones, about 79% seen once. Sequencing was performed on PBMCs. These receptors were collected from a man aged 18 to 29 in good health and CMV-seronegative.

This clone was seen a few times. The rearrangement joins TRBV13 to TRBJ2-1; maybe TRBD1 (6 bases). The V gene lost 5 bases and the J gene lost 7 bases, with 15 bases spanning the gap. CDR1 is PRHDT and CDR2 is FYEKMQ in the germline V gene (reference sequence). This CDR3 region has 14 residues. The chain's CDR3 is CASSKPGQFNEQFF. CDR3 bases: TGTGCCAGCAGCAAACCGGGACAATTTAATGAGCAGTTCTTC. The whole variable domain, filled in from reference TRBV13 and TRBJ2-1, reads AAGVIQSPRHLIKEKRETATLKCYPIPRHDTVYWYQQGPGQDPQFLISFYEKMQSDKGSIPDRFSAQQFSDYHSELNMSSLELGDSALYFCASSKPGQFNEQFFGPGTRLTVL.

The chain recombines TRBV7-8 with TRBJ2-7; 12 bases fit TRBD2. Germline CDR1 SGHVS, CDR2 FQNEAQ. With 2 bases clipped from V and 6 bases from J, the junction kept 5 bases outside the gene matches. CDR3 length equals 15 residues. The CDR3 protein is CASSLLTSGSREQYF. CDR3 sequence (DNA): TGTGCCAGCAGCTTACTGACTAGCGGGAGTCGCGAGCAGTACTTC.

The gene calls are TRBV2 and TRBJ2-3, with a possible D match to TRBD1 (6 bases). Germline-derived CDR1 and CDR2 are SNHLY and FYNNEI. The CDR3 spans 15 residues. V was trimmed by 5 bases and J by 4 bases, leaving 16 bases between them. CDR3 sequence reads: CASSMRTAGADTQYF. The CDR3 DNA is TGTGCCAGCAGTATGAGAACGGCAGGGGCAGATACGCAGTATTTT.

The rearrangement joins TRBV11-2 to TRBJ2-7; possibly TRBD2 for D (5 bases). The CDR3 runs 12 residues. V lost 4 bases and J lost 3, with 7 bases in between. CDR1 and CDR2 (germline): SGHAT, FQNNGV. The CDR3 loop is CASSSEDYEQYF. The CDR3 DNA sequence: TGTGCCAGCAGCTCGGAGGACTACGAGCAGTACTTC. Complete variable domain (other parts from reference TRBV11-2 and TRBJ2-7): EAGVAQSPRYKIIEKRQSVAFWCNPISGHATLYWYQQILGQGPKLLIQFQNNGVVDDSQLPKDRFSAERLKGVDSTLKIQPAKLEDSAVYLCASSSEDYEQYFGPGTRLTVT.

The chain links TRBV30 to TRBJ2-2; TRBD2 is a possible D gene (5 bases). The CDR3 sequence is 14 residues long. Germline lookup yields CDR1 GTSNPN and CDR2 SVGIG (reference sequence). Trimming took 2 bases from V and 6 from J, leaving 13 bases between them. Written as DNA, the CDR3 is TGTGCCTGGAGTTCGGGGTTACACTCCGGGGAGCTGTTTTTT. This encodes CAWSSGLHSGELFF.

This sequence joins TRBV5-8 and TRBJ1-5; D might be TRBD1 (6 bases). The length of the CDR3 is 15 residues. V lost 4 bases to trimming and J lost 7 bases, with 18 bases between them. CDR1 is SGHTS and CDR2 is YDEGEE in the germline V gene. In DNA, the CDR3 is TGTGCCAGCAGCCCCGAATCGACAGGCGGGCAGCCCCAGCATTTT. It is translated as CASSPESTGGQPQHF.

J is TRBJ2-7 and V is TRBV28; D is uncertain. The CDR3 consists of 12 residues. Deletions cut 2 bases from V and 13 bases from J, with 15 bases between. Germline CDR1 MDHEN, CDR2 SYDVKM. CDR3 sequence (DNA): TGTGCCAGCAGTTTAAGAGACTTAGGATTCTACTTC. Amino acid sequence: CASSLRDLGFYF.

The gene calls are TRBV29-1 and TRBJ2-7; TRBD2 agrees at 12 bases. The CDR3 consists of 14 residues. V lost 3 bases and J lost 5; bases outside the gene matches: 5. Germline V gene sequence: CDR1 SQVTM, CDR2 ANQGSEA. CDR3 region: CSVDGTSGSNEQYF. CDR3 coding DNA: TGCAGCGTTGATGGGACTAGCGGGTCCAACGAGCAGTACTTC.

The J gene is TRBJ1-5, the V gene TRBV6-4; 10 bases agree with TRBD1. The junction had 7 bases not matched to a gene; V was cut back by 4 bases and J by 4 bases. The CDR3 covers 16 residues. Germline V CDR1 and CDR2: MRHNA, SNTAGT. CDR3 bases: TGTGCCAGCAGTGCTCGGGACAGGGGTAGGAATCAGCCCCAGCATTTT. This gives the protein CASSARDRGRNQPQHF.

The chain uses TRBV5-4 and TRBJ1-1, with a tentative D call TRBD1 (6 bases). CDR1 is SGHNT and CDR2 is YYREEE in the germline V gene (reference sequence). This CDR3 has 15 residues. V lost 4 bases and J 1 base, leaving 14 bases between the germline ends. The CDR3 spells CASSVPETGNTEAFF. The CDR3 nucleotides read TGTGCCAGCAGCGTTCCTGAGACAGGGAACACTGAAGCTTTCTTT. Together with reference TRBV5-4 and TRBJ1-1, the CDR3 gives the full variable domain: ETGVTQSPTHLIKTRGQQVTLRCSSQSGHNTVSWYQQALGQGPQFIFQYYREEENGRGNFPPRFSGLQFPNYSSELNVNALELDDSALYLCASSVPETGNTEAFFGQGTRLTVV.

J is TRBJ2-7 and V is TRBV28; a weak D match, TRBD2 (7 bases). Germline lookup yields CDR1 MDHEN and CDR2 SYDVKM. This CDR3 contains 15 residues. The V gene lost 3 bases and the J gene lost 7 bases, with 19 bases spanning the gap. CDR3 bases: TGTGCCAGCAGTTTGGGGGGCGGGAGTCAAAGGGAGCAGTACTTC. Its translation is CASSLGGGSQREQYF.

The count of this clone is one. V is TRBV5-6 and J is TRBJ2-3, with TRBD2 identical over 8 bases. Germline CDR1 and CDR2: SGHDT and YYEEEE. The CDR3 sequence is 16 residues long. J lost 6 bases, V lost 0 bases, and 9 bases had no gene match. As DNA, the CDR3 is TGTGCCAGCAGCTTGGGACTAGTAGCGGGGCCGGATACGCAGTATTTT. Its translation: CASSLGLVAGPDTQYF. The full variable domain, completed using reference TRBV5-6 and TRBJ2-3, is DAGVTQSPTHLIKTRGQQVTLRCSPKSGHDTVSWYQQALGQGPQFIFQYYEEEERQRGNFPDRFSGHQFPNYSSELNVNALLLGDSALYLCASSLGLVAGPDTQYFGPGTRLTVL.

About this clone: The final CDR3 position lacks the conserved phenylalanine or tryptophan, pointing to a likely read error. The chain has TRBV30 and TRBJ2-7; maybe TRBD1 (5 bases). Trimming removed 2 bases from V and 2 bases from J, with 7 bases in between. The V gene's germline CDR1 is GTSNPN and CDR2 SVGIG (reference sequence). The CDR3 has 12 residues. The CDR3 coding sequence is TGTGCCTGGAGTCAGGGTGCCTACGAGCAGTACCTC. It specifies CAWSQGAYEQYL.

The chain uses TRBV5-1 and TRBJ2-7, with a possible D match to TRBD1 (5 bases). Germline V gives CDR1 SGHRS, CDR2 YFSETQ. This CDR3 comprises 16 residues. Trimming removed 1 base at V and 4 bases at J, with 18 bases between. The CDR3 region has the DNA TGCGCCAGCAGCTTGAGGGTGGGGCTGGTTATGTACGAGCAGTACTTC. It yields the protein CASSLRVGLVMYEQYF.

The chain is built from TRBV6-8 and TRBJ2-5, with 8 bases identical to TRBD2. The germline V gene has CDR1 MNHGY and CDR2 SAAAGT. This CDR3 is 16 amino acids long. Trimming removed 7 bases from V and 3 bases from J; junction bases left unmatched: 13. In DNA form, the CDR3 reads TGTGCCAGCAACTCCGGGGTAGCGGGGAAAAAAGAGACCCAGTACTTC. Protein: CASNSGVAGKKETQYF.

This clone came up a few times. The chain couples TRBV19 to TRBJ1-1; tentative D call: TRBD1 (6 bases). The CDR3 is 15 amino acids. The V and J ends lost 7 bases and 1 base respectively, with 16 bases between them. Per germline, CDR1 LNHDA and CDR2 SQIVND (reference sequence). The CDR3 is CASKLQGFGNTEAFF. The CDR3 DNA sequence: TGTGCCAGTAAATTACAGGGTTTTGGGAACACTGAAGCTTTCTTT.

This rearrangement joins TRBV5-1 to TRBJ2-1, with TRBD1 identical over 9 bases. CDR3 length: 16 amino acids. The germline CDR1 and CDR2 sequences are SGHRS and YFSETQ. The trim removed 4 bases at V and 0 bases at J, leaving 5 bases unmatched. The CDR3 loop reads CASSTQGASSYNEQFF. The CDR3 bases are TGCGCCAGCAGCACACAGGGGGCCAGCTCCTACAATGAGCAGTTCTTC.

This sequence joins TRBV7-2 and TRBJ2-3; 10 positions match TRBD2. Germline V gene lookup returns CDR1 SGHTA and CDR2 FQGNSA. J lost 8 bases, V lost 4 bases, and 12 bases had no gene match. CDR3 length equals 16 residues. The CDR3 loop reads CASSSTSGGATGTQYF. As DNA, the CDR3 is TGTGCCAGCAGCTCAACGAGCGGGGGGGCAACGGGTACGCAGTATTTT.